Listed here are 3 T cell receptor beta chains from one sample, sequenced in a study of blood T cell repertoires in COVID-19. TCRdb keeps only in-frame clones here, not all; method: immunoSEQ multiplex PCR. In the table there are 90,000 to 120,000 clones, around 83% of which are singletons. The sample taken for sequencing was peripheral blood. The receptor set was obtained from a woman aged 80 or over with active or convalescent COVID-19.

The chain has TRBV6-5 and TRBJ2-2; D is perhaps TRBD1 (5 bases). Per germline, CDR1 MNHEY and CDR2 SVGAGI. V lost 6 bases, J lost 2 bases, and 13 bases lay in between. This CDR3 contains 15 residues. The CDR3 is CASSRLGLNTGELFF. The DNA of the CDR3 is TGTGCCAGCAGCCGTCTGGGGCTTAACACCGGGGAGCTGTTTTTT.

The rearrangement joins TRBV28 to TRBJ2-1; D remains ambiguous. The CDR3 extends over 11 amino acids. Germline CDR1 and CDR2: MDHEN and SYDVKM. Trimming took 7 bases from V and 7 from J, leaving 8 bases between them. The CDR3 nucleotides are TGTGCCAGCACCACTACTAATGAGCAGTTCTTC. This sequence encodes CASTTTNEQFF.

V gene TRBV7-2 combines with J gene TRBJ1-2; TRBD1 might be the D (6 bases). V lost 6 bases and J 6 bases, leaving 17 bases between the germline ends. This CDR3 region has 14 residues. The germline CDR1 and CDR2 sequences are SGHTA and FQGNSA. This chain's CDR3 is CASSSRTVNHGYTF. CDR3 DNA: TGTGCCAGCAGTTCTAGGACAGTTAATCATGGCTACACCTTC.